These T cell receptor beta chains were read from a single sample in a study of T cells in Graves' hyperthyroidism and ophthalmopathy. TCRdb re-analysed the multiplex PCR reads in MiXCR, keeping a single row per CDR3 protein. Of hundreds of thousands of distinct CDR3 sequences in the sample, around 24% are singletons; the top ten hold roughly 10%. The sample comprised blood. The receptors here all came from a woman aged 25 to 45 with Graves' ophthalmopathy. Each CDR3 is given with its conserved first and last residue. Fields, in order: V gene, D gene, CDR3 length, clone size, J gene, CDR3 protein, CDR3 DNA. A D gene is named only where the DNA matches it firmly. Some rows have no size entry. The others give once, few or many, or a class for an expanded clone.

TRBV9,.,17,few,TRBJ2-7,CASSVGYIGRGKVEQYF,TGTGCCAGCAGCGTTGGATATATAGGACGGGGGAAGGTCGAGCAGTACTTC
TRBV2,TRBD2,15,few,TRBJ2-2,CARKLAGTNTGELFF,TGTGCCAGGAAACTAGCGGGGACGAACACCGGGGAGCTGTTTTTT
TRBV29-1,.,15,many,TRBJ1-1,CSVEAGAGWDTEAFF,TGCAGCGTGGAGGCCGGGGCTGGTTGGGACACTGAAGCTTTCTTT
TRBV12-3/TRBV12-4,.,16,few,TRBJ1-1,CASSGGTGTMNTEAFF,TGTGCCAGCAGCGGTGGAACAGGAACCATGAACACTGAAGCTTTCTTT
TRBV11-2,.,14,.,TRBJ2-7,CASSLDPGSGEQYF,TGTGCCAGCAGCTTAGATCCGGGATCTGGCGAGCAGTACTTC
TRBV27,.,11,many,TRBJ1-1,CASSSITEAFF,TGTGCCAGCAGTTCCATTACCGAAGCTTTCTTT
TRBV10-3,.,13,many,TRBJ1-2,CAISVGTDYGYTF,TGTGCCATCAGTGTGGGGACGGACTATGGCTACACCTTC
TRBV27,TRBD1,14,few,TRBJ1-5,CASSFDRGNQPQHF,TGTGCCAGCAGTTTTGACAGGGGTAATCAGCCCCAGCATTTT
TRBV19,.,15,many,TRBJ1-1,CASSIDLGSNTEAFF,TGTGCCAGTAGTATAGATCTCGGCAGCAACACTGAAGCTTTCTTT
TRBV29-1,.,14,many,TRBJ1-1,CSVAFVYMNTEAFF,TGCAGCGTTGCGTTTGTGTACATGAACACTGAAGCTTTCTTT
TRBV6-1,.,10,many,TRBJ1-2,CATSAYGYTF,TGTGCCACCTCAGCCTATGGCTACACCTTC
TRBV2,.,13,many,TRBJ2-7,CASSKDGSYEQYF,TGTGCCAGCAGTAAGGACGGTTCCTACGAGCAGTACTTC
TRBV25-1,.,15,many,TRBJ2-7,CATSRLREGVHEQYF,TGTGCCACCAGTAGGCTCAGGGAAGGGGTCCACGAGCAGTACTTC
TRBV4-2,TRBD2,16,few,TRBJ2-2,CASSQEGGGNTGELFF,TGTGCCAGCAGCCAAGAAGGCGGGGGAAACACCGGGGAGCTGTTTTTT
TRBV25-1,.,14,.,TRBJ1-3,CASSDRGSGNTIYF,TGTGCCAGCAGTGACAGGGGTAGTGGAAACACCATATATTTT
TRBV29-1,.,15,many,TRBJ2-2,CSVDWGEQGTGELFF,TGCAGCGTTGATTGGGGCGAACAGGGCACCGGGGAGCTGTTTTTT
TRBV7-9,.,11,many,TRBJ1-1,CASSLSGEAFF,TGTGCCAGCAGCTTATCCGGAGAAGCTTTCTTT
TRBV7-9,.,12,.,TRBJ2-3,CASSLGLNPQYF,TGTGCCAGCAGCTTAGGTCTCAATCCCCAGTATTTT
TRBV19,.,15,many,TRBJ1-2,CASSIGQGGSYGYTF,TGTGCCAGTAGTATCGGTCAGGGCGGGAGCTATGGCTACACCTTC
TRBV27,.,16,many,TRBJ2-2,CASSLSSIPGPGELFF,TGTGCCAGCAGTTTATCGTCAATACCGGGCCCCGGGGAGCTGTTTTTT
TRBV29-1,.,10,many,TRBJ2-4,CSLSKNIQYF,TGCAGCCTTAGCAAAAACATTCAGTACTTC
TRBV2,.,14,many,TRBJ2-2,CASSGLRNTGELFF,TGTGCCAGCAGTGGCCTGAGGAACACCGGGGAGCTGTTTTTT
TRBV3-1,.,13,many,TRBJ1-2,CASSQDGGPHYTF,TGTGCCAGCAGCCAAGATGGGGGGCCGCACTACACCTTC
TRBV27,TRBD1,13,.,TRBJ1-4,CASRGQGSEKLFF,TGTGCCAGCAGGGGACAGGGGAGTGAAAAACTGTTTTTT
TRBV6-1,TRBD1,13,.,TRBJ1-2,CASSVGQHYGYTF,TGTGCCAGCAGTGTGGGACAGCACTATGGCTACACCTTC
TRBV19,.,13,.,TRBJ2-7,CASSIYDFDEQYF,TGTGCCAGTAGTATCTACGATTTCGACGAGCAGTACTTC
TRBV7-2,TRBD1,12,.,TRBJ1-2,CASSWTGNYYTF,TGTGCCAGCAGCTGGACAGGGAATTACTACACCTTC
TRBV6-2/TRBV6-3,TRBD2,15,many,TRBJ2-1,CASSPSGAPNNEQFF,TGTGCCAGCAGTCCTAGCGGGGCCCCCAACAATGAGCAGTTCTTC
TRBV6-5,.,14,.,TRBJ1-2,CASSLASAGDGYTF,TGTGCCAGCAGTTTAGCGTCGGCAGGGGATGGCTACACCTTC
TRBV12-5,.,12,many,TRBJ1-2,CASGEWGSGYTF,TGTGCTAGTGGGGAATGGGGGAGCGGCTACACCTTC
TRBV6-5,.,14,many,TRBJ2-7,CASSKPGTVYEQYF,TGTGCCAGCTCGAAGCCGGGAACTGTCTACGAGCAGTACTTC
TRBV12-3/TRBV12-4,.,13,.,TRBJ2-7,CASSFARDYEQYF,TGTGCCAGCAGTTTTGCGAGGGACTACGAGCAGTACTTC
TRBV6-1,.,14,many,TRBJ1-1,CASINREGSTEAFF,TGTGCCAGTATTAACAGGGAGGGGAGCACTGAAGCTTTCTTT
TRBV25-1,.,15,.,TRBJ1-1,CASSEYIGENTEAFF,TGTGCCAGCAGTGAATATATAGGAGAGAACACTGAAGCTTTCTTT
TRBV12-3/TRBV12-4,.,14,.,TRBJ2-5,CASRVIALQETQYF,TGTGCCAGCAGGGTCATAGCCCTCCAAGAGACCCAGTACTTC
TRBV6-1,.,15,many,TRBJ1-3,CASSEQEGRGNTIYF,TGTGCCAGCAGTGAACAGGAGGGGCGCGGAAACACCATATATTTT
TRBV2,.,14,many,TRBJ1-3,CASSGRANGNTIYF,TGTGCCAGCAGTGGGCGGGCAAATGGAAACACCATATATTTT
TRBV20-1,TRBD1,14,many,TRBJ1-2,CSASPGQILSGYTF,TGCAGTGCTAGTCCGGGACAGATTCTCTCCGGCTACACCTTC
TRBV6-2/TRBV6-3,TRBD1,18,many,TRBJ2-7,CASRPVSVGTGDHYEQYF,TGTGCCAGCAGACCCGTTAGTGTTGGGACAGGGGACCACTACGAGCAGTACTTC
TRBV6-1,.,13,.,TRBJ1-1,CASSVWGIPEAFF,TGTGCCAGCAGTGTTTGGGGGATCCCCGAAGCTTTCTTT
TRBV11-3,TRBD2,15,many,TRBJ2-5,CASSFTSGVGETQYF,TGTGCCAGCAGCTTTACTAGCGGGGTAGGGGAGACCCAGTACTTC
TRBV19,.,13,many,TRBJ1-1,CASSYQGLTEAFF,TGTGCCAGTAGTTACCAGGGTCTTACTGAAGCTTTCTTT
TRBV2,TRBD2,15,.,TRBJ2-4,CASSRTSGGQNIQYF,TGTGCCAGCAGTCGGACTAGCGGGGGCCAGAACATTCAGTACTTC
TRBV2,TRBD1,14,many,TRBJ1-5,CASREGGGYQPQHF,TGTGCCAGCAGAGAAGGAGGGGGCTATCAGCCCCAGCATTTT
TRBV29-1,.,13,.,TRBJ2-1,CSVEDWTDNEQFF,TGCAGCGTTGAAGATTGGACCGACAATGAGCAGTTCTTC
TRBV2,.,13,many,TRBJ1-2,CASSVTLREGYTF,TGTGCCAGCAGTGTGACCTTGCGAGAAGGCTACACCTTC
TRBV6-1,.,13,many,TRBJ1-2,CASSRDNFYGYTF,TGTGCCAGCAGTCGGGACAACTTCTATGGCTACACCTTC
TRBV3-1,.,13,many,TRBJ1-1,CASSPRSNTEAFF,TGTGCCAGCAGCCCTAGATCCAACACTGAAGCTTTCTTT
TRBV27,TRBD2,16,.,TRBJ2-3,CASSNPAGGLTNTQYF,TGTGCCAGCAGTAACCCAGCGGGGGGATTGACTAATACGCAGTATTTT
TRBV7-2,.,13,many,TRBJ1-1,CASSLEVNTEASF,TGTGCCAGCAGCTTAGAAGTGAACACTGAAGCTTCCTTT
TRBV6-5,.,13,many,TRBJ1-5,CASSYFRNQPQHF,TGTGCCAGCAGTTACTTTCGCAATCAGCCCCAGCATTTT
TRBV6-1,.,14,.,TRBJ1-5,CATRYTGFGQPQHF,TGTGCCACCCGATATACAGGGTTTGGACAGCCCCAGCATTTT
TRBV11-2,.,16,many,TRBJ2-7,CASSLSPGSGAYEQYF,TGTGCCAGCAGCTTAAGTCCCGGGTCAGGGGCCTACGAGCAGTACTTC
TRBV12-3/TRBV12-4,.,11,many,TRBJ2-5,CASSAWETQYF,TGTGCCAGCAGCGCTTGGGAGACCCAGTACTTC
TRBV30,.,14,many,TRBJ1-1,CAWIPHGANTEAFF,TGTGCCTGGATTCCCCACGGGGCGAACACTGAAGCTTTCTTT
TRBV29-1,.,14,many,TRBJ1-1,CSVEGADAATEAFF,TGCAGCGTTGAAGGGGCCGACGCGGCCACTGAAGCTTTCTTT
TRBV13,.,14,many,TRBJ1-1,CASSLRTPDTEAFF,TGTGCCAGCAGCTTACGAACCCCTGACACTGAAGCTTTCTTT
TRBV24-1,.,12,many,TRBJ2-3,CATRGETDTQYF,TGTGCCACCAGGGGGGAGACAGATACGCAGTATTTT
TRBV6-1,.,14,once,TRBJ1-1,CASHFGGLNTEAFF,TGTGCCAGCCACTTCGGAGGCCTGAACACTGAAGCTTTCTTT